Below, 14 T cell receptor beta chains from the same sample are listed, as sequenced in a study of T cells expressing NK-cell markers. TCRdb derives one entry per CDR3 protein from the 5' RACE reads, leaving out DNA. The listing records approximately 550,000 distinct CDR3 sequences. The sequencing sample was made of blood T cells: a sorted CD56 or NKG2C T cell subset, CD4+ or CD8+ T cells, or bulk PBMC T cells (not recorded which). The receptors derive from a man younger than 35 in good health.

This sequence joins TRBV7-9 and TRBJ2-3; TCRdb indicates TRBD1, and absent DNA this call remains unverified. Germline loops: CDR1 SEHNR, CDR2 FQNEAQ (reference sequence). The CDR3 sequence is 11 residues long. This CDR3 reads CASLTGYTQYF. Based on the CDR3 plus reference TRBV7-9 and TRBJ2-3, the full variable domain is DTGVSQNPRHKITKRGQNVTFRCDPISEHNRLYWYRQTLGQGPEFLTYFQNEAQLEKSRLLSDRFSAERPKGSFSTLEIQRTEQGDSAMYLCASLTGYTQYFGPGTRLTVL.

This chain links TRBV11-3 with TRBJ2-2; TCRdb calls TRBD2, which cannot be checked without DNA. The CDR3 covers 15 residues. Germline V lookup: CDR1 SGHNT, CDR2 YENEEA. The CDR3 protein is CASSYQLAGPGELFF.

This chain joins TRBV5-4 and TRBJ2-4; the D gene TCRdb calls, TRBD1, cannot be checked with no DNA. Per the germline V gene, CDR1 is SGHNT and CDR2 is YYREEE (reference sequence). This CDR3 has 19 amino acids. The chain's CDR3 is CASSLEGDRRLLAKNIQYF.

CDR3 in amino acids: CASSPGQDVAGYTF. The rearrangement uses TRBV19 and TRBJ1-2; the D gene TCRdb calls, TRBD1, cannot be checked with no DNA. This CDR3 comprises 14 residues. Per the germline V gene, CDR1 is LNHDA and CDR2 is SQIVND (reference sequence).

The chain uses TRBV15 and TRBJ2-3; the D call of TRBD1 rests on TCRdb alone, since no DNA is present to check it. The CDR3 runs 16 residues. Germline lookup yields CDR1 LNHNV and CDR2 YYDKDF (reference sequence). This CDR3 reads CATSARDSQITDTQYF.

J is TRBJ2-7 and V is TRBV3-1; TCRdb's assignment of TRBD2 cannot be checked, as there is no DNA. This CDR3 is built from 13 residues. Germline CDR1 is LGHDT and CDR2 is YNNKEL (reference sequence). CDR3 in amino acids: CASSSTSFYEQYF.

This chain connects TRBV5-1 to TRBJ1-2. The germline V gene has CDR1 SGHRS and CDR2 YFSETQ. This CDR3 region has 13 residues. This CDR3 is CASSSDRVSGYTF.

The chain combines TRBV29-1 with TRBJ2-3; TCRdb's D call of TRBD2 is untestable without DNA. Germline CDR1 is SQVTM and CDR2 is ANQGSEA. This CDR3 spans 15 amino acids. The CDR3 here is CSAGMTSRGADTQYF.

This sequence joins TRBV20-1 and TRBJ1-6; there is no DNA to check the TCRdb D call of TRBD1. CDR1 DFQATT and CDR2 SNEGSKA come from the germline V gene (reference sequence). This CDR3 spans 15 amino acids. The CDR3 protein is CSATIRQGGNSPLHF.

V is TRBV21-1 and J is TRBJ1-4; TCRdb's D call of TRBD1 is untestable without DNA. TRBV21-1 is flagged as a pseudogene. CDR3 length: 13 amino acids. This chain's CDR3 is CASSAQGPEKLFF.

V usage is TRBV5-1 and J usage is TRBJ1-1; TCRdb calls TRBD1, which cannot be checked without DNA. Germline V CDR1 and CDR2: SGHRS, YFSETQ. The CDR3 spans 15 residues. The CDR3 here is CASSLVRGENTEAFF.

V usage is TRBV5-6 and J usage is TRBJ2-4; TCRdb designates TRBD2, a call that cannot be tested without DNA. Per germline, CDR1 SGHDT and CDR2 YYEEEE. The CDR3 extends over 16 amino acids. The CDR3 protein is CASSWLAGEDQNIQYF.

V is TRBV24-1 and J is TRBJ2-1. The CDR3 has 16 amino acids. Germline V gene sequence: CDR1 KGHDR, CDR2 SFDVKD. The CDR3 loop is CATSDQRLGSYNEQFF.

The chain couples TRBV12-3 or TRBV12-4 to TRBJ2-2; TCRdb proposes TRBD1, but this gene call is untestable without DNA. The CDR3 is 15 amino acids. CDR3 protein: CASSLESGTLGELFF.